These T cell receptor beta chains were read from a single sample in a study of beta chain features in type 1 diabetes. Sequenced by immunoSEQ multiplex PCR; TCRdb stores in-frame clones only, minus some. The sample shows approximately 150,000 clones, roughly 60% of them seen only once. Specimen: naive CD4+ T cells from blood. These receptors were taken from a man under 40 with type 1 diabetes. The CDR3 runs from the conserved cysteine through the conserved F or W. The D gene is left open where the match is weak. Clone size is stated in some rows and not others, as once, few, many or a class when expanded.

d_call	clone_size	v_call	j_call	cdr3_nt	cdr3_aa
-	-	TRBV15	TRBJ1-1	TGTGCCACCAGTAAGGACACAACGGGAACTGAAGCTTTCTTT	CATSKDTTGTEAFF
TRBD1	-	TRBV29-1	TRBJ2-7	TGCAGCGTCGGGCAGGGGGCATCCTACGAGCAGTACTTC	CSVGQGASYEQYF
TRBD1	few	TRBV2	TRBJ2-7	TGTGCCAGCAGAGGGACAGGGGCCTACGAGCAGTACTTC	CASRGTGAYEQYF
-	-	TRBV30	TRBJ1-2	TGTGCCTGGAGTGATAATATACAGGGCGGCTACACCTTC	CAWSDNIQGGYTF
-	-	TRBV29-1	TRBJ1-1	TGCAGCGTTGAAGATCGATCAGCTACTGAAGCTTTCTTT	CSVEDRSATEAFF
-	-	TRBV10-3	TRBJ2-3	TGTGCCATCAGTGAGTCTAATCGAGGAGATACGCAGTATTTT	CAISESNRGDTQYF
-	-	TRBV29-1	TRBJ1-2	TGCAGCGCCCAGACAGTTTATGGAGGCTACACCTTC	CSAQTVYGGYTF
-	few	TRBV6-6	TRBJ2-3	TGTGCCAGCAGTTACCCCCAGGGCACGCAGTATTTT	CASSYPQGTQYF
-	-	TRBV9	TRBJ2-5	TGTGCCAGCAGCCCCGTGGGAACAGCTGCTTCGGAGACCCAGTACTTC	CASSPVGTAASETQYF
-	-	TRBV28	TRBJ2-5	TGTGCCAGCGCAGGGGAGGTCCCCGAGACCCAGTACTTC	CASAGEVPETQYF
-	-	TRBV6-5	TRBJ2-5	TGTGCCAGCAGTTACCCAGGAGGAGAGACCCAGTACTTC	CASSYPGGETQYF
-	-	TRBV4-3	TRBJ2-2	TGCGCCAGCAGCCAAGAAATGCTTAGACACGCGAACACCGGGGAGCTGTTTTTT	CASSQEMLRHANTGELFF
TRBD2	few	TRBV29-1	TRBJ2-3	TGCAGCGTAGAAAGCGGGGGGCCAGATACGCAGTATTTT	CSVESGGPDTQYF
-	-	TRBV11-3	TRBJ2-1	TGTGCCAGCAGCTTTTACAATGAGCAGTTCTTC	CASSFYNEQFF
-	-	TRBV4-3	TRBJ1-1	TGCGCCAGCAGCCCCCGTCAGGGCGGCACTGAAGCTTTCTTT	CASSPRQGGTEAFF
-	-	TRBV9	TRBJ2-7	TGTGCCAGCAGTCCCGGTGGGGCCAACTACGAGCAGTACTTC	CASSPGGANYEQYF
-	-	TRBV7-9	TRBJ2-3	TGTGCCAGCAGCAACCGGGACTCCCCCACAGATACGCAGTATTTT	CASSNRDSPTDTQYF
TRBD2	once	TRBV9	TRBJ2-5	TGTGCCAGCAGCGAGGGGTCTAGCGGGGGGTTGACCCAGTACTTC	CASSEGSSGGLTQYF
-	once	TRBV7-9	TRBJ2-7	TGTGCCAGCAACCAGATGAGGGAGTCATCGGGCGAGCAGTACTTC	CASNQMRESSGEQYF
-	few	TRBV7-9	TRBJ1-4	TGTGCCAGCAGCTTCGCTGGGGATGAAAAACTGTTTTTT	CASSFAGDEKLFF
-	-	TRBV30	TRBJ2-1	TGTGCCTGGAGGCCCGCCCAGCAACAGCAGTTCTTC	CAWRPAQQQQFF
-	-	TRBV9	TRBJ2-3	TGTGCCAGCAGCGTAGCCGCCGGGACAGATACGCAGTATTTT	CASSVAAGTDTQYF
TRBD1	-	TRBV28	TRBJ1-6	TGTGCCAGCAGTTCCCCCGACAGGGAGGGTAATTCACCCCTCCACTTT	CASSSPDREGNSPLHF
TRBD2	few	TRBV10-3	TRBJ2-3	TGTGCCATCTCTCCCGGGGGGGCCAGGGATACGCAGTATTTT	CAISPGGARDTQYF
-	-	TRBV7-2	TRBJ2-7	TGTGCCAGCAGCTGGGGGACCTCCTACGAGCAGTACTTC	CASSWGTSYEQYF
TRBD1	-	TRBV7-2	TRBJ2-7	TGTGCCAGCAGCAAGGACAGGGGCTCCTACGAGCAGTACTTC	CASSKDRGSYEQYF
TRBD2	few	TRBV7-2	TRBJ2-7	TGTGCCAGCAGCTCCCTGCTAGCGGGCCTCTCCTACGAGCAGTACTTC	CASSSLLAGLSYEQYF
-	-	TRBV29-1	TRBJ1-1	TGCAGCGCGTCCACCGGATCTGGGAACACTGAAGCTTTCTTT	CSASTGSGNTEAFF
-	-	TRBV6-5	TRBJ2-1	TGTGCCAGCAGACTGGGACTCTTCCAATACAATGAGCAGTTCTTC	CASRLGLFQYNEQFF